These 4 T cell receptor beta chains share one sample of origin, sequenced in a study of vaccination and CD4 T cells after COVID-19 (dated by TCRdb to the early 2020s). In the paper's terms, the treatment or condition label means: approximately 11-day PBMC culture with coronavirus spike peptide pools or control peptides (ViraFEST assay). Their antigens are not known. The library was made by PCR. The instrument was an Illumina iSeq 100. At the Johns Hopkins FTIC core, DNA from the cultured CD4+ T cells underwent TCR sequencing with the Oncomine TCR Beta short-read assay. TCRdb's own reprocessing of the public reads used fastp at Q25 and MiXCR and kept productive beta chains. Every distinct CDR3 protein forms one entry, paired with its most common genes and DNA. In all, the sample holds under 25,000 distinct CDR3 sequences, and roughly 70% of those were seen once. Around 8% of the sample lies in the top ten.

Sequenced material: CD4+ T cells from blood, cultured in vitro. Receptors were obtained from a human donor who had recovered from COVID-19.

The V gene is TRBV12-3 or TRBV12-4, the J gene TRBJ2-3; 10 nucleotides align to TRBD2. The CDR3 spans 16 residues. J was trimmed by 4 bases and V by 2 bases; bases with no gene match: 6. CDR3: CASSLRAGGPADTQYF. In DNA, the CDR3 is TGTGCCAGCAGTTTACGAGCGGGAGGGCCGGCAGATACGCAGTATTTT.

This chain connects TRBV20-1 to TRBJ1-1; the D is unclear. V lost 3 bases to trimming and J lost 12 bases, with 14 bases between them. This CDR3 region has 11 residues. Per the germline V gene, CDR1 is DFQATT and CDR2 is SNEGSKA (reference sequence). CDR3 in DNA: TGCAGTGCTAGGGATCAACTGGCAACTTTCTTT. Protein sequence: CSARDQLATFF.

This clonotype was counted between two and nine times. The CDR3 DNA reads TGTGCCAGCAGTTACGATACGGGGAACACTGAAGCTTTCTTT. It translates to CASSYDTGNTEAFF. J is TRBJ1-1 and V is TRBV6-5; D is ambiguous. Germline values: CDR1 MNHEY, CDR2 SVGAGI. The V end was cut by 2 bases, the J end by 1 base, with 8 bases between. The CDR3 length is 14 residues.

V gene TRBV14 combines with J gene TRBJ2-2; D is unclear. CDR3 length: 14 amino acids. Germline CDR1 reads SGHDN; CDR2 reads FVKESK. V was trimmed by 4 bases and J by 8 bases, leaving 14 bases between them. In DNA form, the CDR3 reads TGTGCCAGCAGCCCAGAAGTTCGGGTTGGGGAGCTGTTTTTT. Translated, it gives CASSPEVRVGELFF.